Each of the 19 T cell receptor beta chains below was sequenced from the same sample in a study of OX40 agonist ivuxolimab in advanced cancers. Clones were sequenced by immunoSEQ multiplex PCR, and TCRdb holds only the in-frame ones, with some missing. This table holds under 85,000 clones, 88% found once. Sequences were derived from CD4+ or CD8+ T cells sorted from blood, sampled in a trial of the OX40 agonist ivuxolimab. The receptors derive from an adult with an advanced solid tumor such as melanoma, head and neck, liver or kidney cancer.

V usage is TRBV11-2 and J usage is TRBJ2-7; D remains ambiguous. The germline V and J ends were trimmed by 11 bases and 1 base, with 15 bases remaining between them. The CDR3 sequence is 13 residues long. CDR1 SGHAT and CDR2 FQNNGV come from the germline V gene. CDR3 amino acids: CAQKRHSSYEQYF. DNA for the CDR3: TGTGCCCAGAAAAGGCACAGTTCCTACGAGCAGTACTTC. The full variable domain, in which reference TRBV11-2 and TRBJ2-7 provide the parts outside the CDR3, is EAGVAQSPRYKIIEKRQSVAFWCNPISGHATLYWYQQILGQGPKLLIQFQNNGVVDDSQLPKDRFSAERLKGVDSTLKIQPAKLEDSAVYLCAQKRHSSYEQYFGPGTRLTVT.

As DNA, the CDR3 is TGTGCCAGCAGACCGAGCGGGGGGGAATACAATGAGCAGTTCTTC. Translated: CASRPSGGEYNEQFF. V is TRBV7-8 and J is TRBJ2-1; 10 nucleotides line up with TRBD2. The CDR3 contains 15 residues. Germline V lookup: CDR1 SGHVS, CDR2 FQNEAQ. V shed 6 bases and J 4 bases; nucleotides not matched to a gene: 6.

This chain joins TRBV5-4 and TRBJ1-4; no clear D gene. Trimming shortened V by 4 bases and J by 0 bases, and 7 bases separated the two germline ends. This CDR3 is built from 14 residues. Germline values: CDR1 SGHNT, CDR2 YYREEE (reference sequence). The CDR3 protein is CASSLNPTNEKLFF. CDR3 bases: TGTGCCAGCAGCCTAAACCCAACTAATGAAAAACTGTTTTTT.

The V gene is TRBV18, the J gene TRBJ2-5; D is uncertain. Trimming removed 3 bases from V and 4 bases from J, with 6 bases in between. The CDR3 runs to 12 residues. The germline V gene has CDR1 KGHSH and CDR2 LQKENI. DNA for the CDR3: TGTGCCAGCTCACCCTCAAGAGAGACCCAGTACTTC. This encodes CASSPSRETQYF. Looking up the rest from reference TRBV18 and TRBJ2-5 gives the full variable domain: NAGVMQNPRHLVRRRGQEARLRCSPMKGHSHVYWYRQLPEEGLKFMVYLQKENIIDESGMPKERFSAEFPKEGPSILRIQQVVRGDSAAYFCASSPSRETQYFGPGTRLLVL.

The CDR3 coding sequence is TGTGCCAGCAGAAAGGGACAGGGTCGGGAGGGCTACACCTTC. Translation gives CASRKGQGREGYTF. The chain links TRBV6-5 to TRBJ1-2; 9 nucleotides agree with TRBD1. Looked up from germline, CDR1 is MNHEY and CDR2 is SVGAGI. V shed 6 bases, J shed 8 bases, and the junction held 10 bases outside the gene matches. This CDR3 contains 14 residues.

V gene TRBV7-2 combines with J gene TRBJ1-5, with 7 bases that match TRBD1. CDR1 is SGHTA and CDR2 is FQGNSA in the germline V gene. The junction had 6 bases not matched to a gene; V was cut back by 4 bases and J by 6 bases. This CDR3 is built from 14 residues. Here the CDR3 reads CASSSGQVGQPQHF. The CDR3 DNA reads as TGTGCCAGCAGCTCCGGACAGGTCGGTCAGCCCCAGCATTTT.

The rearrangement links TRBV29-1 to TRBJ2-7; TRBD2 matches 8 bases. The CDR3 covers 16 residues. Germline-derived CDR1 and CDR2 are SQVTM and ANQGSEA. The V gene end was trimmed by 6 bases and the J gene end by 4 bases; junction bases not matched to a gene: 17. The CDR3 bases are TGCAGCGTAAGAGCGGTAGCCGGGGGGGCCTTTTACGAGCAGTACTTC. Translation gives CSVRAVAGGAFYEQYF.

The chain employs TRBV2 and TRBJ2-1; a weak D match, TRBD1 (6 bases). Germline CDR1 is SNHLY and CDR2 is FYNNEI. The CDR3 has 13 amino acids. Trimming pared 4 bases from V and 3 bases from J, leaving 7 bases between. The CDR3 DNA sequence: TGTGCCAGCAGTGGACAGGTCTACAATGAGCAGTTCTTC. Translated: CASSGQVYNEQFF.

The rearrangement links TRBV7-2 to TRBJ1-4, with D uncertain. Trimming took 1 base from V and 8 from J, leaving 17 bases between them. The CDR3 has 16 amino acids. Germline V gene data show CDR1 as SGHTA and CDR2 as FQGNSA. CDR3 loop: CASSLVAGAVLEKLFF. CDR3 in DNA: TGTGCCAGCAGCTTAGTGGCGGGCGCAGTCTTGGAAAAACTGTTTTTT. Together with reference TRBV7-2 and TRBJ1-4, the CDR3 gives the full variable domain: GAGVSQSPSNKVTEKGKDVELRCDPISGHTALYWYRQSLGQGLEFLIYFQGNSAPDKSGLPSDRFSAERTGGSVSTLTIQRTQQEDSAVYLCASSLVAGAVLEKLFFGSGTQLSVL.

This chain links TRBV7-9 with TRBJ2-1; maybe TRBD1 (6 bases). The ends were cut back, 7 bases at V and 7 bases at J, with 23 bases in the middle. The CDR3 consists of 16 residues. The germline V gene has CDR1 SEHNR and CDR2 FQNEAQ (reference sequence). CDR3 nucleotides: TGTGCCAGCACAGACACAAGGGGACACCAGGGGAATGAGCAGTTCTTC. Amino acids: CASTDTRGHQGNEQFF.

This CDR3 reads CASSWGTGHSPLHF. In nucleotides, the CDR3 is TGTGCCAGCAGCTGGGGGACAGGCCATTCACCCCTCCACTTT. This rearrangement joins TRBV11-2 to TRBJ1-6; 8 bases align to TRBD1. The CDR3 sequence is 14 residues long. Germline CDR1 is SGHAT and CDR2 is FQNNGV. With 4 bases clipped from V and 8 bases from J, the junction kept 4 bases outside the gene matches.

The chain carries TRBV6-5 and TRBJ1-1; 8 bases map to TRBD1. CDR3 length: 15 amino acids. Per germline, CDR1 MNHEY and CDR2 SVGAGI. V trimming: 4 bases; J trimming: 0 bases; junction bases outside the gene matches: 4. CDR3 residues: CASSFDRGLNTEAFF. For the CDR3, the DNA is TGTGCCAGCAGTTTTGACAGGGGTCTGAACACTGAAGCTTTCTTT.

The chain employs TRBV6-1 and TRBJ1-1; D is perhaps TRBD1 (5 bases). The CDR3 runs to 16 residues. Germline values: CDR1 MNHNS, CDR2 SASEGT. Trimming took 1 base from V and 0 from J, leaving 12 bases between them. CDR3: CASSEVGTRMNTEAFF. As DNA, the CDR3 is TGTGCCAGCAGTGAAGTGGGGACGAGAATGAACACTGAAGCTTTCTTT.

Concerning this clone: The conserved final phenylalanine or tryptophan is absent from the CDR3, which likely points to a read error. The CDR3 DNA sequence: TGTGCCAGCAGTGAGAGGTCCGGGACAGGGGGTGCACCCCTCCACCTT. It is translated as CASSERSGTGGAPLHL. V and J are TRBV6-1 and TRBJ1-6; TRBD1 agrees at 11 bases. Per germline, CDR1 MNHNS and CDR2 SASEGT. This CDR3 is 16 amino acids long. With 3 bases clipped from V and 11 bases from J, the junction kept 9 bases outside the gene matches.

J is TRBJ2-5 and V is TRBV7-8; D is ambiguous. The CDR3 length is 15 residues. Germline CDR1 and CDR2: SGHVS and FQNEAQ. The V gene lost 1 base and the J gene lost 0 bases, with 9 bases spanning the gap. CDR3 protein: CASSLGRQHQETQYF. As DNA, the CDR3 is TGTGCCAGCAGCTTAGGCCGGCAGCACCAAGAGACCCAGTACTTC.

This sequence joins TRBV18 and TRBJ2-7; D perhaps matches TRBD2 (5 bases). The ends were cut back, 3 bases at V and 5 bases at J, with 8 bases in the middle. Per germline, CDR1 KGHSH and CDR2 LQKENI. CDR3 size: 12 residues. The CDR3 DNA sequence: TGTGCCAGCTCACCCGCGAGGGACGAGCAGTACTTC. This translates into CASSPARDEQYF.

This rearrangement joins TRBV2 to TRBJ1-2, with 8 nucleotides matching TRBD1. The CDR3 runs 15 residues. CDR1 and CDR2 (germline): SNHLY, FYNNEI. The J segment lost 6 bases and the V segment lost 4 bases, leaving 10 bases of the junction unmatched. CDR3 sequence: CASSAPGDRIDGYTF. As DNA, the CDR3 is TGTGCCAGCAGTGCCCCGGGGGACAGGATCGATGGCTACACCTTC.

The chain joins TRBV7-2 to TRBJ1-2; D is unresolved. Germline V gene lookup returns CDR1 SGHTA and CDR2 FQGNSA. V was shortened by 10 bases and J by 2 bases, with 11 bases between the two germline ends. This CDR3 contains 12 residues. The CDR3 nucleotides are TGTGCCATCTGGGAGGGCAACTATGGCTACACCTTC. Protein sequence: CAIWEGNYGYTF.

The gene calls are TRBV29-1 and TRBJ1-2; no firm D call. Trimming took 4 bases from V and 0 from J, leaving 6 bases between them. The length of the CDR3 is 12 residues. CDR1 and CDR2 from the germline V gene are SQVTM and ANQGSEA. The CDR3 DNA sequence: TGCAGCGTTGTCGACACTAACTATGGCTACACCTTC. Residues: CSVVDTNYGYTF.